Below, 12 T cell receptor beta chains from the same sample are listed, as sequenced in a study of blood T cell repertoires in COVID-19. Repertoires were generated with immunoSEQ multiplex PCR, while TCRdb's copy carries only in-frame clones and drops some. The table records under 550,000 clones, about 90% of them present only once. Sequencing was carried out using peripheral blood. These receptors were collected from a man aged 18 to 30 with COVID-19, enrolled during active disease.

This clone was counted many times. The chain has TRBV5-1 and TRBJ2-7, with 10 nucleotides matching TRBD1. This CDR3 spans 15 amino acids. Germline trimming cut 2 bases from V and 3 bases from J; bases unmatched to any gene: 5. Germline assignment: CDR1 SGHRS and CDR2 YFSETQ. This CDR3 reads CASSFSRTGGYEQYF. CDR3 sequence (DNA): TGCGCCAGCAGCTTCTCCCGGACAGGGGGCTACGAGCAGTACTTC.

V gene TRBV9 combines with J gene TRBJ1-6, with D maybe TRBD1 (5 bases). The CDR3 has 15 amino acids. Per germline, CDR1 SGDLS and CDR2 YYNGEE. V was trimmed by 0 bases and J by 1 base, leaving 5 bases between them. DNA for the CDR3: TGTGCCAGCAGCGTAGGACAGTCCTATAATTCACCCCTCCACTTT. It codes for CASSVGQSYNSPLHF.

The rearrangement links TRBV10-3 to TRBJ2-3; 9 nucleotides line up with TRBD1. Germline V gene data show CDR1 as ENHRY and CDR2 as SYGVKD. With 9 bases clipped from V and 7 bases from J, the junction kept 5 bases outside the gene matches. The CDR3 sequence is 12 residues long. CDR3 in amino acids: CAIRTGDYTQYF. The CDR3, as DNA: TGTGCCATAAGGACAGGGGATTATACGCAGTATTTT.

The rearrangement joins TRBV19 to TRBJ1-5; D remains unclear. Germline CDR1 LNHDA, CDR2 SQIVND (reference sequence). Trimming removed 1 base at V and 5 bases at J, with 6 bases between. This CDR3 has 13 residues. The CDR3, as DNA: TGTGCCAGTAGTATAGGGAGTGATCAGCCCCAGCATTTT. Its protein is CASSIGSDQPQHF.

This chain uses TRBV18 with TRBJ1-4; D may be TRBD1 (6 bases). The CDR3 is 15 amino acids. The ends were cut back, 2 bases at V and 6 bases at J, with 13 bases in the middle. Germline V gives CDR1 KGHSH, CDR2 LQKENI. DNA for the CDR3: TGTGCCAGCTCACCATTACAGGGTACGCATGAAAAACTGTTTTTT. It translates to CASSPLQGTHEKLFF.

J is TRBJ2-3 and V is TRBV30, with 8 bases matching TRBD2. The V and J ends lost 1 base and 2 bases, in that order; junction bases with no gene match: 2. The CDR3 spans 14 residues. Germline V gene data show CDR1 as GTSNPN and CDR2 as SVGIG (reference sequence). In DNA, the CDR3 is TGTGCCTGGAGTGCGGGAGGGATCACAGATACGCAGTATTTT. This translates into CAWSAGGITDTQYF. Complete variable domain (other parts from reference TRBV30 and TRBJ2-3): SQTIHQWPATLVQPVGSPLSLECTVEGTSNPNLYWYRQAAGRGLQLLFYSVGIGQISSEVPQNLSASRPQDRQFILSSKKLLLSDSGFYLCAWSAGGITDTQYFGPGTRLTVL.

The rearrangement uses TRBV9 and TRBJ2-3; TRBD2 is a possible D gene (6 bases). Trimming removed 4 bases from V and 6 bases from J, with 21 bases in between. CDR1 SGDLS and CDR2 YYNGEE come from the germline V gene. There are 16 residues in the CDR3. The CDR3 reads CASSPPGGWNTDTQYF. In DNA, the CDR3 is TGTGCCAGCAGCCCTCCCGGGGGATGGAACACGGATACGCAGTATTTT. The full variable domain, its missing parts supplied by reference TRBV9 and TRBJ2-3, is DSGVTQTPKHLITATGQRVTLRCSPRSGDLSVYWYQQSLDQGLQFLIQYYNGEERAKGNILERFSAQQFPDLHSELNLSSLELGDSALYFCASSPPGGWNTDTQYFGPGTRLTVL.

The V and J genes are TRBV3-1 (or the pseudogene TRBV3-2) and TRBJ1-2; 8 positions agree with TRBD1. V was clipped by 1 base and J by 7 bases; unmatched bases: 5. CDR1 is LGHDT and CDR2 is YNNKEL in the germline V gene (reference sequence). The CDR3 is made up of 14 amino acids. The CDR3 sequence: CASSQGDRGGGYTF. As DNA, the CDR3 is TGTGCCAGCAGCCAAGGTGACAGGGGTGGTGGCTACACCTTC.

The rearrangement joins TRBV19 to TRBJ2-7, with TRBD2 as a possible D gene (5 bases). The CDR3 totals 15 residues. In germline, CDR1 is LNHDA, CDR2 SQIVND (reference sequence). Trimming removed 3 bases from V and 3 bases from J, with 15 bases in between. The CDR3 loop reads CASSMRWEPDYEQYF. CDR3 sequence (DNA): TGTGCCAGTAGTATGAGATGGGAGCCGGACTACGAGCAGTACTTC.

The V and J genes are TRBV11-2 and TRBJ2-3; D is possibly TRBD2 (5 bases). V was trimmed by 1 base and J by 4 bases, leaving 15 bases between them. CDR1 SGHAT and CDR2 FQNNGV come from the germline V gene. CDR3 length: 16 amino acids. The CDR3 region has the DNA TGTGCCAGCAGCTTAGGCCGGGGATTGCCAGCAGATACGCAGTATTTT. Protein sequence: CASSLGRGLPADTQYF.

The rearrangement joins TRBV11-2 to TRBJ2-7; 11 nucleotides align to TRBD2. The length of the CDR3 is 17 residues. CDR1 is SGHAT and CDR2 is FQNNGV in the germline V gene. V shed 2 bases, J shed 2 bases, and the junction held 8 bases outside the gene matches. The chain's CDR3 is CASSLSPSGRITYEQYF. The CDR3 nucleotides are TGTGCCAGCAGCTTATCTCCTAGCGGGAGGATAACCTACGAGCAGTACTTC.

This sequence joins TRBV19 and TRBJ2-2, with 7 bases identical to TRBD1. From germline, CDR1 is LNHDA and CDR2 SQIVND (reference sequence). There are 14 residues in the CDR3. V trimming: 9 bases; J trimming: 0 bases; junction bases outside the gene matches: 4. The CDR3 DNA reads as TGTGCCAGCTCCGGGACAGCGAACACCGGGGAGCTGTTTTTT. Amino acids: CASSGTANTGELFF. Complete variable domain (other parts from reference TRBV19 and TRBJ2-2): DGGITQSPKYLFRKEGQNVTLSCEQNLNHDAMYWYRQDPGQGLRLIYYSQIVNDFQKGDIAEGYSVSREKKESFPLTVTSAQKNPTAFYLCASSGTANTGELFFGEGSRLTVL.